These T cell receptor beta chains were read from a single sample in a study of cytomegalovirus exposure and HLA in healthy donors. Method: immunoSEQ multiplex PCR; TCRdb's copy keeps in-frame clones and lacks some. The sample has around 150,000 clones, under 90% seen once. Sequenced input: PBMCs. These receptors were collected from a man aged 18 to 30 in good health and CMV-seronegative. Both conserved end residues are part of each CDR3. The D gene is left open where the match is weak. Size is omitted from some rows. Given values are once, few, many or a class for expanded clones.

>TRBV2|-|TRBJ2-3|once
TGTGCCAGCAGTGGCGGAGATACGCAGTATTTT
CASSGGDTQYF
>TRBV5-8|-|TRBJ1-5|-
TGTGCCAGCAGCTGGGGGGGCGGCGGGTATGGTCAGCCCCAGCATTTT
CASSWGGGGYGQPQHF
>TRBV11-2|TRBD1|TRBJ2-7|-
TGTGCCAGCAGCGGCGTGGGGCAGGGGGCCAACGAGCAGTACTTC
CASSGVGQGANEQYF
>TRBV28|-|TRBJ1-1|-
TGTGCCAGCAGCTACCCCATCGACACATTGAACACTGAAGCTTTCTTT
CASSYPIDTLNTEAFF
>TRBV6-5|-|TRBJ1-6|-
TGTGCCAGCAGTTGGGAGGACAAGGGTAATTCACCCCTCCACTTT
CASSWEDKGNSPLHF
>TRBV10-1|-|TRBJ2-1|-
TGCGCCAGCAGTGAAGAGGGGGGGCCTACCTATGAGCAGTTCTTC
CASSEEGGPTYEQFF
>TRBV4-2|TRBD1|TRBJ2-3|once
TGTGCCAGCAGCCGTGACAGGGCAGATACGCAGTATTTT
CASSRDRADTQYF
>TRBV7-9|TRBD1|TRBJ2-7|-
TGTGCCAGCACTCTACACCCGAGGGGGCCGAGCTCCTACGAGCAGTACTTC
CASTLHPRGPSSYEQYF
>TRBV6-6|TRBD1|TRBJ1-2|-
TGTGCCAGCAGTTACCCGGACAGGGGGCTCGGCTATGGCTACACCTTC
CASSYPDRGLGYGYTF
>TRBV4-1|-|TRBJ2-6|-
TGCGCCAGCAGCCAAGAGCTCGTGAGCTCTGGGGCCAACGTCCTGACTTTC
CASSQELVSSGANVLTF
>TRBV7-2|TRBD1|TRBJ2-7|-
TGTGCCAGCAGCTTGGGGACAGACGAGCAGTACTTC
CASSLGTDEQYF
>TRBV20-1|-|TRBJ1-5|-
TGCAGTGCTAGAGACCTACAGCCCCAGCATTTT
CSARDLQPQHF
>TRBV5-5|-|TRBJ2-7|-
TGTGCCAGCAGCCCGGACAGCCTTCGTAATTACGAGCAGTACTTC
CASSPDSLRNYEQYF
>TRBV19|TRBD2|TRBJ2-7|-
TGTGCCAGTAGTATGTCGGGGGGAACCTACGAGCAGTACTTC
CASSMSGGTYEQYF
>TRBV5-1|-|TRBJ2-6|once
TGCGCCAGCAGCCAGGGACATTCCTCTGGGGCCAACGTCCTGACTTTC
CASSQGHSSGANVLTF
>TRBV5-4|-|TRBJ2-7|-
TGTGCCAGCAGCTTGGATCAGGTCTCCGCCTACGAGCAGTACTTC
CASSLDQVSAYEQYF
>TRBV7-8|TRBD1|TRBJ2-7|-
TGTGCCAGCAGCTTGTCGGGACAGACATACGAGCAGTACTTC
CASSLSGQTYEQYF
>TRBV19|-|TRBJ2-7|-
TGTGCCACTCACCCAGGCGGGACAGACCGCTACGAGCAGTACTTC
CATHPGGTDRYEQYF
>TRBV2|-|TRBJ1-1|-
TGTGCCAGCAGTGGGCAGGGGATTCCGAACACTGAAGCTTTCTTT
CASSGQGIPNTEAFF
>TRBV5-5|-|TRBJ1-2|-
TGTGCCAGCAGCTTGGATCTAGGTGGCAGCGCTAACTATGGCTACACCTTC
CASSLDLGGSANYGYTF
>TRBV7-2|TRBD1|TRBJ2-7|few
TGTGCCAGCAGCTTAGTATCCGGGACAGGCCCCTACGAGCAGTACTTC
CASSLVSGTGPYEQYF
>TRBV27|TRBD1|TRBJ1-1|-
TGTGCCAGCAGTCTAACAGGGGGGGACACTGAAGCTTTCTTT
CASSLTGGDTEAFF
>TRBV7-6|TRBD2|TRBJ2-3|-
TGTGCCAGCAGCTGGGGGCGGGGGGGCCCAGATACGCAGTATTTT
CASSWGRGGPDTQYF
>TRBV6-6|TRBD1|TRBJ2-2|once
TGTGCCAGCAGTTACGGACAGGGGGCTCGGACCGGGGAGCTGTTTTTT
CASSYGQGARTGELFF
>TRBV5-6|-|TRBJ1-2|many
TGTGCCAGCCAACGGGGGGCGACGGAATACTATGGCTACACCTTC
CASQRGATEYYGYTF
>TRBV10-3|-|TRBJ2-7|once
TGTGCCATCAGTGAAGGTCAGGGGTCCTACGAGCAGTACTTC
CAISEGQGSYEQYF
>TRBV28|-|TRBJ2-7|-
TGTGCCAGCAGTTTATGGGACACCGACTACGAGCAGTACTTC
CASSLWDTDYEQYF
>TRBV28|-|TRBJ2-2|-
TGTGCCAGCGAAGGAGGACCCACCGGGGAGCTGTTTTTT
CASEGGPTGELFF
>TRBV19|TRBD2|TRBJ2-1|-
TGTGCCAGTAGGAAAACTAGCGGGAGTAATGAGCAGTTCTTC
CASRKTSGSNEQFF
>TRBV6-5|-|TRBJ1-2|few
TGTGCCAGCAGGGGGACATCTAACTATGGCTACACCTTC
CASRGTSNYGYTF
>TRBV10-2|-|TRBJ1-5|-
TGCGCCAGCAGTGAGTCGGGGGCGGGCAATCAGCCCCAGCATTTT
CASSESGAGNQPQHF
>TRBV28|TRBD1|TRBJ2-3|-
TGTGCCAGCGGGTTGACCGGGACAGGGGGCACAGATACGCAGTATTTT
CASGLTGTGGTDTQYF
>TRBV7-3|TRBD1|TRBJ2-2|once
TGTGCCAGCAGCTTCGGAGAAACAGGGGGTATCACCGGGGAGCTGTTTTTT
CASSFGETGGITGELFF
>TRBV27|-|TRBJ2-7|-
TGTGCCAGCAGTTTTGTTCCAACCTACGAGCAGTACTTC
CASSFVPTYEQYF
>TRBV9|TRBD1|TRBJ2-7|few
TGTGCCAGCAGCCAGGGACAGGGGACCTACGAGCAGTACTTC
CASSQGQGTYEQYF
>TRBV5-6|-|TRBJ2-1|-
TGTGCCAGCAGCGTGTCACAGGGATCCTACAATGAGCAGTTCTTC
CASSVSQGSYNEQFF
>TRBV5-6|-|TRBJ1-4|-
TGTGCCAGCAGCTTGAGGGCAGGGCTTAATGAAAAACTGTTTTTT
CASSLRAGLNEKLFF
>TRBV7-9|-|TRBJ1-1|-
TGTGCCAGCAGTTCCGACTCCACTGAAGCTTTCTTT
CASSSDSTEAFF
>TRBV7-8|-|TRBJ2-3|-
TGTGCCAGCAGCTTAGACTTGATTACGCAGTATTTT
CASSLDLITQYF
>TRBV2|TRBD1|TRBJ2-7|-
TGTGCCGGGGGAACAGGGGGCTCCTACGAGCAGTACTTC
CAGGTGGSYEQYF
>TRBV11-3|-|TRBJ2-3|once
TGTGCCAGCAGCGTAACTAGCACAGATACGCAGTATTTT
CASSVTSTDTQYF
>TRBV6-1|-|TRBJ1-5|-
TGTGCCAGCAAGGGGGATGTCGGCAATCAGCCCCAGCATTTT
CASKGDVGNQPQHF
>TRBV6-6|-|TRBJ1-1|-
TGTGCCAGCAGTTACGACCGACAGATCACTGAAGCTTTCTTT
CASSYDRQITEAFF
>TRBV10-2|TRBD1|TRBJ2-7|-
TGCGCCAGCAGTGGCCCTCGGGGACAGGGGGCTTCTACCGAGCAGTACTTC
CASSGPRGQGASTEQYF
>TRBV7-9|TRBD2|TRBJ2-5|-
TGTGCCAGCAGCTTAGCGGGAGGGGAAGAGACCCAGTACTTC
CASSLAGGEETQYF
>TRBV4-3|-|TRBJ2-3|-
TGCGCCAGCAGCCATGAGGGCAGAGGTTTAACAGATACGCAGTATTTT
CASSHEGRGLTDTQYF
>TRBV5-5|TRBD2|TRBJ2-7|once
TGTGCCAGCAGTTCCGGGACTAGCGGGGGCAACGAGCAGTACTTC
CASSSGTSGGNEQYF
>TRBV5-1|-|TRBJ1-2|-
TGCGCCAGCACCCTGGGGCGACATTTCGACGGCGGCTACACCTTC
CASTLGRHFDGGYTF
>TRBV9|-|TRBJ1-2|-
TGTGCCAGCAGCGTCTCACAGCTTAACGACTATGGCTACACCTTC
CASSVSQLNDYGYTF
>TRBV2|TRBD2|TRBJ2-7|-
TGTGCCAGCACAGTGGGTAGCGGGTTACCCTACGAGCAGTACTTC
CASTVGSGLPYEQYF
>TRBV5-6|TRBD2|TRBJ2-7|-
TGTGCCAGCAGCTTGCTACTAGCGGGGGCAACCTACGAGCAGTACTTC
CASSLLLAGATYEQYF
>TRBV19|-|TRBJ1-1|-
TGTGCCAGTAGTATATCCTGGACAGCTGAAGCTTTCTTT
CASSISWTAEAFF
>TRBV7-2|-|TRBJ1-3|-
TGTGCCAGCAGCTTCGGGGGAAACACCATATATTTT
CASSFGGNTIYF
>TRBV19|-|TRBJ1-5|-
TGTGCCAGTAGTAACCGAATCAGGCAGCCCCAGCATTTT
CASSNRIRQPQHF
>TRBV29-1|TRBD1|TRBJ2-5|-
TGCAGCGTTCAACCCGGGACAGGGCGACGAGAGACCCAGTACTTC
CSVQPGTGRRETQYF
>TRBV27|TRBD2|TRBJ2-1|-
TGTGCCAGCAGTTGGCGGGGGGGGGAAGGTGAGCAGTTCTTC
CASSWRGGEGEQFF
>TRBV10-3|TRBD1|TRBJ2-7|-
TGTGCCATCAGTGTGGGGACAGGGGCGTCCTACGAGCAGTACTTC
CAISVGTGASYEQYF
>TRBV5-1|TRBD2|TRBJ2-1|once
TGCGCCAGCAGCTTAGGACTAGCGGGGGTGTACAATGAGCAGTTCTTC
CASSLGLAGVYNEQFF